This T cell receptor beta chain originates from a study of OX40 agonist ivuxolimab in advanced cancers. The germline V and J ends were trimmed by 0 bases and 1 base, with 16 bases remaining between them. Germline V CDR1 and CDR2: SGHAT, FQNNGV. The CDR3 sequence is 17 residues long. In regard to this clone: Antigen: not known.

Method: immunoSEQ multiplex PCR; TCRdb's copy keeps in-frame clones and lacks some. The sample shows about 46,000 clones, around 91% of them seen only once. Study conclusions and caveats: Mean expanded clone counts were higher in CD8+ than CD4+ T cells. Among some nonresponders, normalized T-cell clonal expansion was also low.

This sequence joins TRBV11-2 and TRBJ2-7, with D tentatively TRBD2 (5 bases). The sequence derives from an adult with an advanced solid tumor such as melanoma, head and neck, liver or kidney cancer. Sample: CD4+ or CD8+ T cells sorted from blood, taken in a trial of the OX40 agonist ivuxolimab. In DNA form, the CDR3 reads TGTGCCAGCAGCTTAGAAGTTCCAGCATGGACTTCCTACGAGCAGTACTTC. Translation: CASSLEVPAWTSYEQYF.